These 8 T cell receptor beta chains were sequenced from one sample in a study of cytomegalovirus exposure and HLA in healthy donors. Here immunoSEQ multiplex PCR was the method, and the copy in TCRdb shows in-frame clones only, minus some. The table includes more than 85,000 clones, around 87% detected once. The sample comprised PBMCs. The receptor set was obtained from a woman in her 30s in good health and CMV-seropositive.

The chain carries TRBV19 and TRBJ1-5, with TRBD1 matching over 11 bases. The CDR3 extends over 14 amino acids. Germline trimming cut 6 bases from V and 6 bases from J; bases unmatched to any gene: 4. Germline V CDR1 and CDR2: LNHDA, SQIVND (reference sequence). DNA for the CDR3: TGTGCCAGTAGGGACAGGGGGCTTTCTCAGCCCCAGCATTTT. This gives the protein CASRDRGLSQPQHF. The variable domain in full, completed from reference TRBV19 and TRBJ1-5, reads DGGITQSPKYLFRKEGQNVTLSCEQNLNHDAMYWYRQDPGQGLRLIYYSQIVNDFQKGDIAEGYSVSREKKESFPLTVTSAQKNPTAFYLCASRDRGLSQPQHFGDGTRLSIL.

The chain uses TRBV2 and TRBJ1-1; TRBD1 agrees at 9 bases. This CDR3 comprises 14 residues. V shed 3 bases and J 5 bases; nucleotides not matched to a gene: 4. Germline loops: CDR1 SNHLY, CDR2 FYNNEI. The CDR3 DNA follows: TGTGCCAGCAGTGAGGGACAGGGACGGACTGAAGCTTTCTTT. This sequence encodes CASSEGQGRTEAFF.

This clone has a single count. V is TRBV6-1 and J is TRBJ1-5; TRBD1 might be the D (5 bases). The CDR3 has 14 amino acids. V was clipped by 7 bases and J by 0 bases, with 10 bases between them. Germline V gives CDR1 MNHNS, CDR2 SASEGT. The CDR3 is CASTPDSSNQPQHF. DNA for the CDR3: TGTGCCAGCACCCCAGACAGTAGCAATCAGCCCCAGCATTTT.

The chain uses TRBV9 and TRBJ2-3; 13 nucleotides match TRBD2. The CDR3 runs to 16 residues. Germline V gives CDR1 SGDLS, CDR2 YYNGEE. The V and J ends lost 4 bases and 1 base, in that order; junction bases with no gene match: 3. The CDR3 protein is CASSPGTSGGTDTQYF. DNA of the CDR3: TGTGCCAGCAGCCCAGGGACTAGCGGGGGCACAGATACGCAGTATTTT.

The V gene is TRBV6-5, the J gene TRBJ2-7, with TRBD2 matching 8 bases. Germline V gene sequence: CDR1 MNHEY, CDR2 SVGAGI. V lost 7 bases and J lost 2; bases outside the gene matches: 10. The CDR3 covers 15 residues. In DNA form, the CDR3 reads TGTGCCAGCACTATACCGGGGGGGGATCCCTACGAGCAGTACTTC. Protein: CASTIPGGDPYEQYF.

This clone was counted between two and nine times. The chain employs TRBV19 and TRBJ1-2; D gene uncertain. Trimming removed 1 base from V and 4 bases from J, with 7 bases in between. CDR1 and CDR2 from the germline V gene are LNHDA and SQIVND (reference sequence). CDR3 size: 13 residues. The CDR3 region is CASSIATAYGYTF. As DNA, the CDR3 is TGTGCCAGTAGTATAGCTACAGCCTATGGCTACACCTTC.

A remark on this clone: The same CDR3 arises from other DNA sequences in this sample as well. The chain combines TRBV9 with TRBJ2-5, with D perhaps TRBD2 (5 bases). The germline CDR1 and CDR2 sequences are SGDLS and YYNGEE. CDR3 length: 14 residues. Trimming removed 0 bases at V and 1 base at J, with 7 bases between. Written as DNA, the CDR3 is TGTGCCAGCAGCGTAGGAAGCGGCCAAGAGACCCAGTACTTC. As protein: CASSVGSGQETQYF.

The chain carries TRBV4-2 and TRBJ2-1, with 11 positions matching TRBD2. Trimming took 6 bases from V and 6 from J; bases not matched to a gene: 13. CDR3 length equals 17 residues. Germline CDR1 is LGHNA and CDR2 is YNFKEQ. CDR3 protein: CASSQRIPGLAGNEQFF. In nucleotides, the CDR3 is TGTGCCAGCAGTCAAAGAATCCCCGGACTAGCGGGCAATGAGCAGTTCTTC.